The clone carrying this T cell receptor beta chain was seen many times. Antigen specificity is unknown. This specimen belongs to a study of blood T cells in healthy people across ages. CDR1 and CDR2 from the germline V gene are SGHAT and FQNNGV. This CDR3 is built from 14 residues. V lost 5 bases, J lost 8 bases, and 16 bases lay in between. Together with a sample-barcoded 5' primer, a J-beta primer mix was included in a second PCR lasting about 6 to 11 cycles. One entry per CDR3 protein, called by TCRdb with MiXCR from the 5' RACE reads. The table has 800,000 to 950,000 distinct CDR3 sequences, roughly 29% seen once; the top ten hold roughly a tenth. Study findings and constraints: Observed TCR beta diversity per million T cells went down as age went up. This fall followed a roughly linear course with age.

This same sample was also taken into another study, of T cells of mothers and their children. Turning to that study: In each mother, TCR beta CDR3 reads exceeded 9.5 million; in each child, they numbered around 3 million.

V and J are TRBV11-2 and TRBJ2-1; D might be TRBD1 (6 bases). The clonotype comes from a woman aged 40 to 50 in good health. The sequenced sample was blood. DNA for the CDR3: TGTGCCAGCAGCCACCTACAGGGTTACGATGAGCAGTTCTTC. Residues: CASSHLQGYDEQFF.